The TCR beta chain described here comes from a study of T-cell reconstitution after alpha-beta-depleted transplantation in children. Germline V gene sequence: CDR1 MNHEY, CDR2 SVGAGI. Trimming removed 3 bases from V and 0 bases from J; junction bases left unmatched: 4. The CDR3 is 15 amino acids. Construction of the TCRbeta library involved unique molecular identifiers. TCRdb processed the PCR reads anew with MiXCR; each CDR3 protein has one entry. The data hold approximately 400,000 distinct CDR3 sequences, with under 13% observed a single time. This clonotype was observed a handful of times. The gene calls are TRBV6-5 and TRBJ2-7; TRBD2 matches at 8 bases. The specimen comprised PBMCs from the stem cell graft donor, sampled from the stem cell graft. The clonotype originates from a human donor who donated a stem cell graft to a child with acute myeloid leukemia. The CDR3 sequence is CASSYQRGTSYEQYF. In DNA form, the CDR3 reads TGTGCCAGCAGTTATCAGCGGGGGACCTCCTACGAGCAGTACTTC.